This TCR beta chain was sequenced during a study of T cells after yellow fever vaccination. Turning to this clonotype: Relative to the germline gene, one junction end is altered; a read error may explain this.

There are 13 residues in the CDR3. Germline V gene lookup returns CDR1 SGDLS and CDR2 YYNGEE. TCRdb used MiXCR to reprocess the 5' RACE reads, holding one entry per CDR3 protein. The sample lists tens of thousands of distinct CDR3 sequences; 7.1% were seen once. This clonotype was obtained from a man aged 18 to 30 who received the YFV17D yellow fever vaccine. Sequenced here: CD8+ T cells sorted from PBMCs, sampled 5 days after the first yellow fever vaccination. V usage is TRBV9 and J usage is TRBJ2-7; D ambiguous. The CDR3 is CASSVGGWYEKYF. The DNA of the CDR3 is TGTGCCAGCAGCGTAGGGGGTTGGTACGAGAAGTACTTC.